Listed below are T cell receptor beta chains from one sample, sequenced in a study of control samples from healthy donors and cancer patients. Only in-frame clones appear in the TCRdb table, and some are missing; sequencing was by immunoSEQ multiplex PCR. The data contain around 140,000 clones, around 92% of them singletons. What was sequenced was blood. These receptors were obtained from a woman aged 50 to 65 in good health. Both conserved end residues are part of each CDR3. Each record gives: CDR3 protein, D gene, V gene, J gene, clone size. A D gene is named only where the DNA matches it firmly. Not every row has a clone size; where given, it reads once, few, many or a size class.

cdr3_aa: CASSEGRRTHGLGYTF
d_call: NA
v_call: TRBV6-1
j_call: TRBJ1-2
clone_size: NA

cdr3_aa: CASGGGGASQETQYF
d_call: NA
v_call: TRBV6-5
j_call: TRBJ2-5
clone_size: once

cdr3_aa: CSVGFGQGGYEQYF
d_call: TRBD1
v_call: TRBV29-1
j_call: TRBJ2-7
clone_size: NA

cdr3_aa: CASSLSSFGGTQYF
d_call: NA
v_call: TRBV5-8
j_call: TRBJ2-3
clone_size: NA

cdr3_aa: CAISELAEGSGYTF
d_call: NA
v_call: TRBV10-3
j_call: TRBJ1-2
clone_size: NA

cdr3_aa: CASSREDQETQYF
d_call: NA
v_call: TRBV19
j_call: TRBJ2-5
clone_size: NA

cdr3_aa: CASSQDPVRGASDTQYF
d_call: NA
v_call: TRBV3-1/TRBV3-2
j_call: TRBJ2-3
clone_size: NA

cdr3_aa: CASSGDRDSSGNTIYF
d_call: TRBD1
v_call: TRBV6-4
j_call: TRBJ1-3
clone_size: NA

cdr3_aa: CATTGSSYEQYF
d_call: NA
v_call: TRBV19
j_call: TRBJ2-7
clone_size: NA

cdr3_aa: CASSLRESTEAFF
d_call: NA
v_call: TRBV6-5
j_call: TRBJ1-1
clone_size: few

cdr3_aa: CAGSGGTGFADTQYF
d_call: TRBD1
v_call: TRBV11-3
j_call: TRBJ2-3
clone_size: NA

cdr3_aa: CASRDSNEKLFF
d_call: TRBD1
v_call: TRBV19
j_call: TRBJ1-4
clone_size: NA

cdr3_aa: CASSIPPRQNNYGYTF
d_call: NA
v_call: TRBV19
j_call: TRBJ1-2
clone_size: NA

cdr3_aa: CASSEGPTNYEQYF
d_call: NA
v_call: TRBV11-2
j_call: TRBJ2-7
clone_size: NA

cdr3_aa: CASSSGPGAYNSPLHF
d_call: NA
v_call: TRBV28
j_call: TRBJ1-6
clone_size: once

cdr3_aa: CASLGLAESYNEQFF
d_call: TRBD2
v_call: TRBV2
j_call: TRBJ2-1
clone_size: NA

cdr3_aa: CASSMGRLYNEQFF
d_call: NA
v_call: TRBV19
j_call: TRBJ2-1
clone_size: once

cdr3_aa: CASSPQGIHGYTF
d_call: NA
v_call: TRBV18
j_call: TRBJ1-2
clone_size: once

cdr3_aa: CASSLAGTSGGYEQFF
d_call: TRBD2
v_call: TRBV11-1
j_call: TRBJ2-1
clone_size: NA

cdr3_aa: CASSLGSGNQPQHF
d_call: NA
v_call: TRBV7-9
j_call: TRBJ1-5
clone_size: NA

cdr3_aa: CASSTDRASSYEQYF
d_call: TRBD1
v_call: TRBV11-1
j_call: TRBJ2-7
clone_size: NA

cdr3_aa: CASSYGAGTYEQYF
d_call: NA
v_call: TRBV6-5
j_call: TRBJ2-7
clone_size: NA

cdr3_aa: CAIQEGGPNTGELFF
d_call: TRBD1
v_call: TRBV27
j_call: TRBJ2-2
clone_size: NA

cdr3_aa: CASNARGTPSTDTQYF
d_call: NA
v_call: TRBV19
j_call: TRBJ2-3
clone_size: NA

cdr3_aa: CASSSGRGLGYGYTF
d_call: NA
v_call: TRBV18
j_call: TRBJ1-2
clone_size: NA

cdr3_aa: CASTTTLAGTEQFF
d_call: TRBD2
v_call: TRBV6-5
j_call: TRBJ2-1
clone_size: NA

cdr3_aa: CASRREKGTDTQYF
d_call: TRBD2
v_call: TRBV5-1
j_call: TRBJ2-3
clone_size: NA

cdr3_aa: CASTGFSYEQYF
d_call: NA
v_call: TRBV5-8
j_call: TRBJ2-7
clone_size: NA

cdr3_aa: CASSLEGTGTYEQYF
d_call: TRBD1
v_call: TRBV7-9
j_call: TRBJ2-7
clone_size: NA

cdr3_aa: CASSLRRGKSGNEQFF
d_call: NA
v_call: TRBV5-4
j_call: TRBJ2-1
clone_size: once

cdr3_aa: CASSLPPLWTHSGNTIYF
d_call: NA
v_call: TRBV27
j_call: TRBJ1-3
clone_size: NA

cdr3_aa: CASSQTSGRGETQYF
d_call: TRBD2
v_call: TRBV5-4
j_call: TRBJ2-5
clone_size: NA

cdr3_aa: CASSLSSPGTRLMNTEAFF
d_call: NA
v_call: TRBV27
j_call: TRBJ1-1
clone_size: NA

cdr3_aa: CASSLGQGGGNTEAFF
d_call: TRBD1
v_call: TRBV5-1
j_call: TRBJ1-1
clone_size: NA

cdr3_aa: CASRRQATNTEAFF
d_call: NA
v_call: TRBV19
j_call: TRBJ1-1
clone_size: NA

cdr3_aa: CASSQDLTLVHF
d_call: NA
v_call: TRBV3-1/TRBV3-2
j_call: TRBJ1-6
clone_size: NA

cdr3_aa: CASRPSGYYEQYF
d_call: NA
v_call: TRBV5-1
j_call: TRBJ2-7
clone_size: NA

cdr3_aa: CASGLPIGEQFF
d_call: NA
v_call: TRBV12-5
j_call: TRBJ2-1
clone_size: NA

cdr3_aa: CASSRELSTGQGNYGYTF
d_call: TRBD1
v_call: TRBV5-1
j_call: TRBJ1-2
clone_size: NA

cdr3_aa: CASSPGLAGDFNEQYF
d_call: TRBD2
v_call: TRBV5-5
j_call: TRBJ2-7
clone_size: NA

cdr3_aa: CASRLDGRFNSPLHF
d_call: NA
v_call: TRBV10-2
j_call: TRBJ1-6
clone_size: NA

cdr3_aa: CASNDFSGQDTQYF
d_call: NA
v_call: TRBV7-9
j_call: TRBJ2-3
clone_size: once

cdr3_aa: CASSRQGVRSGANVLTF
d_call: TRBD1
v_call: TRBV6-6
j_call: TRBJ2-6
clone_size: NA

cdr3_aa: CASSSTPGEGYGYTF
d_call: NA
v_call: TRBV5-1
j_call: TRBJ1-2
clone_size: NA

cdr3_aa: CASSVDGTEGIQPQHF
d_call: TRBD1
v_call: TRBV9
j_call: TRBJ1-5
clone_size: NA

cdr3_aa: CASSYSPLAGANEQYF
d_call: TRBD2
v_call: TRBV6-6
j_call: TRBJ2-7
clone_size: NA

cdr3_aa: CASSWGTANLRTPGIQYF
d_call: TRBD1
v_call: TRBV5-6
j_call: TRBJ2-4
clone_size: few

cdr3_aa: CASSLGTDVNYGYTF
d_call: NA
v_call: TRBV3-1/TRBV3-2
j_call: TRBJ1-2
clone_size: NA

cdr3_aa: CASSLGDNEGGTF
d_call: NA
v_call: TRBV13
j_call: TRBJ1-2
clone_size: NA

cdr3_aa: CASSQDSVYEQYF
d_call: NA
v_call: TRBV14
j_call: TRBJ2-7
clone_size: few

cdr3_aa: CASSLNQETQYF
d_call: NA
v_call: TRBV11-2
j_call: TRBJ2-5
clone_size: NA